Following are 26 T cell receptor beta chains from one sample sequenced in a study of T cell responses to AZD1222 COVID-19 vaccine. Sequencing was performed with immunoSEQ multiplex PCR; in TCRdb, only in-frame clones are kept and a portion is missing. In the table there are over 100,000 clones, around 89% of which are singletons. Material: peripheral blood, obtained on day 0 of AZD1222 vaccination. All receptors come from an adult in good health.

The V and J genes are TRBV5-5 and TRBJ1-1, with D possibly being TRBD1 (6 bases). There are 13 residues in the CDR3. Germline CDR1 and CDR2: SGHKS and YYEKEE (reference sequence). The germline V and J ends were trimmed by 3 bases and 9 bases, with 15 bases remaining between them. CDR3 region: CASSSETGSQAFF. CDR3 nucleotide sequence: TGTGCCAGCAGCTCCGAGACAGGTTCACAAGCTTTCTTT.

V gene TRBV6-5 combines with J gene TRBJ1-3, with D unresolved. This CDR3 is 15 amino acids long. V lost 2 bases and J lost 0, with 8 bases in between. Germline V lookup: CDR1 MNHEY, CDR2 SVGAGI. CDR3 sequence reads: CASSYSLLSGNTIYF. CDR3 sequence (DNA): TGTGCCAGCAGTTACAGCCTGCTCTCTGGAAACACCATATATTTT.

The chain couples TRBV10-3 to TRBJ1-2; 7 nucleotides match TRBD1. The CDR3 is made up of 14 amino acids. V dropped 11 bases and J dropped 0; count of bases not matched to a gene: 9. Germline V gene lookup returns CDR1 ENHRY and CDR2 SYGVKD. The CDR3 sequence: CASSFGTANYGYTF. The DNA for the CDR3 is TGTGCCTCCAGTTTCGGGACAGCTAACTATGGCTACACCTTC.

This clone was seen only a few times. This chain joins TRBV9 and TRBJ1-1, with D unresolved. This CDR3 contains 14 residues. Germline CDR1 and CDR2: SGDLS and YYNGEE. V gave up 6 bases and J gave up 5 bases, with 17 bases separating them. As DNA, the CDR3 is TGTGCCAGCACCTCGGGAGGGTTCGGGACTGAAGCTTTCTTT. As protein: CASTSGGFGTEAFF.

The rearrangement joins TRBV19 to TRBJ2-2; 7 positions match TRBD1. Trimming at V came to 4 bases and at J to 3 bases, leaving 5 bases not matched to a gene. The CDR3 consists of 15 residues. The V gene's germline CDR1 is LNHDA and CDR2 SQIVND (reference sequence). The CDR3 region has the DNA TGTGCCAGTAGTAACAGGGGCGATCACACCGGGGAGCTGTTTTTT. Translated: CASSNRGDHTGELFF. Full variable domain (outside the CDR3, taken from reference TRBV19 and TRBJ2-2): DGGITQSPKYLFRKEGQNVTLSCEQNLNHDAMYWYRQDPGQGLRLIYYSQIVNDFQKGDIAEGYSVSREKKESFPLTVTSAQKNPTAFYLCASSNRGDHTGELFFGEGSRLTVL.

The rearrangement joins TRBV7-8 to TRBJ1-3, with 10 bases aligning to TRBD1. CDR3 length: 15 residues. CDR1 is SGHVS, CDR2 FQNEAQ, per germline. After removal of 4 bases from V and 0 bases from J, the junction contained 0 bases not matched to a gene. CDR3 amino acids: CASSWTGGSGNTIYF. CDR3 nucleotides: TGTGCCAGCAGCTGGACAGGGGGCTCTGGAAACACCATATATTTT. Using reference TRBV7-8 and TRBJ1-3 for the parts outside the CDR3, the full variable domain is GAGVSQSPRYKVAKRGQDVALRCDPISGHVSLFWYQQALGQGPEFLTYFQNEAQLDKSGLPSDRFFAERPEGSVSTLKIQRTQQEDSAVYLCASSWTGGSGNTIYFGEGSWLTVV.

This clone was picked up one time. The rearrangement links TRBV6-5 to TRBJ2-3; D gene ambiguous. V was pared by 0 bases and J by 9 bases, with 16 bases between. The CDR3 extends over 15 amino acids. Germline values: CDR1 MNHEY, CDR2 SVGAGI. The CDR3 protein is CASSYSRADRVTQYF. DNA of the CDR3: TGTGCCAGCAGTTACTCGAGAGCCGATCGGGTGACGCAGTATTTT.

This chain links TRBV11-2 with TRBJ2-7; TRBD2 is a possible D gene (6 bases). V was cut by 3 bases and J by 3 bases, with 12 bases left in between. The CDR3 length is 14 residues. CDR1 and CDR2 (germline): SGHAT, FQNNGV. The CDR3 here is CASSFVRGNYEQYF. CDR3 coding DNA: TGTGCCAGCAGCTTCGTCCGGGGGAACTACGAGCAGTACTTC.

The rearrangement uses TRBV29-1 and TRBJ2-5; possibly TRBD2 for D (6 bases). V dropped 5 bases and J dropped 4 bases, with 11 bases sitting between them. CDR1 is SQVTM and CDR2 is ANQGSEA in the germline V gene. This CDR3 is built from 12 residues. The CDR3 bases are TGCAGCGTTTCCGGGGGAGGAGAGACCCAGTACTTC. The encoded protein is CSVSGGGETQYF.

The chain is built from TRBV5-1 and TRBJ2-1, with 8 bases fitting TRBD1. Trimming cost V 4 bases and J 6 bases; bases outside gene matches: 12. Germline loops: CDR1 SGHRS, CDR2 YFSETQ. This CDR3 is built from 16 residues. In DNA, the CDR3 is TGCGCCAGCAGCGCCCCCGGGACAGGCCCAGGCAATGAGCAGTTCTTC. This sequence encodes CASSAPGTGPGNEQFF.

V is TRBV7-2 and J is TRBJ1-5; the D gene is possibly TRBD1 (6 bases). The CDR3 loop spans 17 amino acids. Germline V gene data show CDR1 as SGHTA and CDR2 as FQGNSA. With 1 base removed from V and 1 base from J, the gap between germline ends came to 14 bases. The CDR3 spells CASSLGARGPSNQPQHF. CDR3 coding DNA: TGTGCCAGCAGCTTAGGTGCTCGGGGGCCCAGCAATCAGCCCCAGCATTTT.

This chain uses TRBV5-4 with TRBJ1-4; 9 nucleotides align to TRBD1. The CDR3 covers 17 residues. CDR1 SGHNT and CDR2 YYREEE come from the germline V gene (reference sequence). Losses at the gene ends were 1 base for V and 0 bases for J; bases not matched to a gene: 4. The CDR3 DNA is TGTGCCAGCAGCTTGATGGACAGGGGATCAACTAATGAAAAACTGTTTTTT. Protein product: CASSLMDRGSTNEKLFF.

In the case of this clone: Mismatch with germline at one junction end may stem from a read error. V is TRBV7-7 and J is TRBJ2-5, with 7 bases fitting TRBD1. Per the germline V gene, CDR1 is SSHAT and CDR2 is FNYEAQ (reference sequence). This CDR3 region has 15 residues. The CDR3 DNA reads TGTGCTAGCAGCCAAATACAGGGGCCCCAAGAGACCCAGTACTTC. Translation gives CASSQIQGPQETQYF.

V and J are TRBV6-2 or TRBV6-3 and TRBJ1-4; D may be TRBD1 (5 bases). Germline CDR1 is MNHEY and CDR2 is SVGEGT. Trimming removed 5 bases at V and 5 bases at J, with 18 bases between. CDR3 length: 16 amino acids. The CDR3 DNA follows: TGTGCCAGCAGTCTTCCCTCCGGGACCCTAAATGAAAAACTGTTTTTT. Translated, it gives CASSLPSGTLNEKLFF.

This clone was counted a few times. This chain links TRBV7-3 with TRBJ1-5; 9 bases map to TRBD1. Germline V gene lookup returns CDR1 SGHTA and CDR2 FQGTGA. This CDR3 is 14 amino acids long. With V trimmed by 3 bases and J by 5 bases, 2 bases remained unmatched. Here the CDR3 reads CASSLTGGHQPQHF. The CDR3 DNA reads TGTGCCAGCAGCTTGACAGGGGGGCATCAGCCCCAGCATTTT.

V is TRBV24-1 and J is TRBJ1-1; D ambiguous. CDR3 length: 13 amino acids. In germline, CDR1 is KGHDR, CDR2 SFDVKD. V was pared by 5 bases and J by 1 base, with 7 bases between. This chain's CDR3 is CATSGGGNTEAFF. For the CDR3, the DNA is TGTGCCACCAGTGGTGGAGGGAACACTGAAGCTTTCTTT.

The genes are TRBV7-9 and TRBJ1-3, with a weak D call TRBD1 (5 bases). The CDR3 consists of 16 residues. The V gene's germline CDR1 is SEHNR and CDR2 FQNEAQ (reference sequence). V was pared by 2 bases and J by 2 bases, with 13 bases between. CDR3 DNA: TGTGCCAGCAGCTTAAACCAGGGCAGGCCTGGAAACACCATATATTTT. This codes for CASSLNQGRPGNTIYF.

CDR3 nucleotides: TGTGCCAGCAGCCCGCTTGGAGATAGCGGGGGCTACGAGCAGTACTTC. Encoded protein: CASSPLGDSGGYEQYF. The chain carries TRBV13 and TRBJ2-7, with TRBD2 matching over 9 bases. The V segment lost 5 bases and the J segment 3 bases; nucleotides outside the gene matches: 11. The CDR3 consists of 16 residues. Germline CDR1 reads PRHDT; CDR2 reads FYEKMQ (reference sequence).

J is TRBJ1-1 and V is TRBV11-2; D is possibly TRBD1 (5 bases). The CDR3 covers 16 residues. The V end lost 3 bases, the J end lost 5 bases, and 19 bases lay between the germline ends. The germline V gene has CDR1 SGHAT and CDR2 FQNNGV. The CDR3 DNA sequence: TGTGCCAGCAGCTTTCCCCCAGGGCAGGGTGGGACTGAAGCTTTCTTT. This encodes CASSFPPGQGGTEAFF.

The gene calls are TRBV7-2 and TRBJ1-2, with D uncertain. The CDR3 loop spans 14 amino acids. V lost 0 bases, J lost 0 bases, and 5 bases lay in between. Germline V gene lookup returns CDR1 SGHTA and CDR2 FQGNSA. CDR3 sequence: CASSLAQPNYGYTF. The CDR3 DNA sequence: TGTGCCAGCAGCTTAGCGCAGCCTAACTATGGCTACACCTTC.

The rearrangement uses TRBV6-5 and TRBJ2-5; 10 nucleotides match TRBD2. Germline V gene sequence: CDR1 MNHEY, CDR2 SVGAGI. This CDR3 is built from 16 residues. V lost 2 bases to trimming and J lost 4 bases; unmatched junction nucleotides: 7. In DNA form, the CDR3 reads TGTGCCAGCAGTTACGGAGCGGGGGGGCCGGTAGAGACCCAGTACTTC. As protein: CASSYGAGGPVETQYF.

The chain recombines TRBV9 with TRBJ1-6; 7 nucleotides align to TRBD1. V gave up 4 bases and J gave up 7 bases; unmatched junction bases: 8. In germline, CDR1 is SGDLS, CDR2 YYNGEE. CDR3 size: 15 residues. CDR3 protein: CASSSTGTANSPLHF. For the CDR3, the DNA is TGTGCCAGCAGCTCCACCGGGACAGCAAATTCACCCCTCCACTTT.

The chain recombines TRBV18 with TRBJ2-2, with 8 positions matching TRBD1. The CDR3 loop spans 16 amino acids. V lost 4 bases, J lost 1 base, and 5 bases stayed unmatched. Germline CDR1 KGHSH, CDR2 LQKENI. For the CDR3, the DNA is TGTGCCAGCTCACTACTTGGACAGGGGAACACCGGGGAGCTGTTTTTT. This sequence encodes CASSLLGQGNTGELFF.

The V and J genes are TRBV5-1 and TRBJ1-1; D not certain. The germline CDR1 and CDR2 sequences are SGHRS and YFSETQ. This CDR3 has 14 amino acids. V gave up 4 bases and J gave up 1 base, with 11 bases separating them. The CDR3 spells CASSPEGRNTEAFF. The CDR3 nucleotides are TGCGCCAGCAGCCCTGAAGGGAGGAACACTGAAGCTTTCTTT. Looking up the rest from reference TRBV5-1 and TRBJ1-1 gives the full variable domain: KAGVTQTPRYLIKTRGQQVTLSCSPISGHRSVSWYQQTPGQGLQFLFEYFSETQRNKGNFPGRFSGRQFSNSRSEMNVSTLELGDSALYLCASSPEGRNTEAFFGQGTRLTVV.

The chain recombines TRBV5-1 with TRBJ2-7, with D possibly being TRBD1 (5 bases). Germline V gene data show CDR1 as SGHRS and CDR2 as YFSETQ. The CDR3 totals 15 residues. Trimming removed 3 bases at V and 0 bases at J, with 13 bases between. CDR3 loop: CASSSLGVPSYEQYF. CDR3 DNA: TGCGCCAGCAGCTCGTTAGGGGTCCCCTCCTACGAGCAGTACTTC.

The chain uses TRBV4-1 and TRBJ1-1; 7 nucleotides line up with TRBD1. The CDR3 has 14 residues. Germline V lookup: CDR1 MGHRA, CDR2 YSYEKL. The ends lost 2 bases at V and 4 bases at J; junction bases unmatched: 4. In nucleotides, the CDR3 is TGCGCCAGCAGCCAATGGGACAGACTCACTGAAGCTTTCTTT. Translating gives CASSQWDRLTEAFF.